A single T cell receptor beta chain is shown here with its context. The use of a sample-barcoded 5' primer and a J-beta primer mix characterized a second PCR of about 7 to 12 cycles. Each cDNA was tagged by a template-switch adaptor containing 12 random nucleotides. Each CDR3 protein gets one entry after TCRdb re-called the 5' RACE reads with MiXCR. This table holds 890,000 or so distinct CDR3 sequences, less than 80% found once. The ends were cut back, 3 bases at V and 0 bases at J, with 9 bases in the middle. The CDR3 length is 15 residues. Germline V lookup: CDR1 MNHNS, CDR2 SASEGT. The data were taken from a study of blood T cells in healthy people across ages.

The specimen was blood. The clonotype originates from a young man in good health. The J gene is TRBJ2-1, the V gene TRBV6-1; D unclear. The CDR3 DNA reads as TGTGCCAGCAGTGATGAATTTAGCTCCTACAATGAGCAGTTCTTC. This gives the protein CASSDEFSSYNEQFF.